This TCR beta chain was recorded in a study of blood T cell repertoires in COVID-19. Data came from immunoSEQ multiplex PCR; TCRdb stores just in-frame clones and leaves some out. The sample contains around 260,000 clones, 84% of which appear only once. V shed 5 bases, J shed 8 bases, and the junction held 10 bases outside the gene matches. This CDR3 is 14 amino acids long. CDR1 WNHNN and CDR2 SYGVQD come from the germline V gene (reference sequence). The material sequenced was peripheral blood. The TCR comes from a man aged 55 to 69 with acute or convalescent COVID-19. The chain has TRBV10-1 and TRBJ2-7, with 9 bases aligning to TRBD2. This CDR3 is CASSLAGSCTKQYF. The CDR3 DNA sequence: TGCGCCAGCAGTCTAGCGGGATCGTGTACGAAGCAGTACTTC.